Each of the 24 T cell receptor beta chains below was sequenced from the same sample in a study of blood T cells in healthy people across ages. It was with a sample-barcoded 5' primer and a J-beta primer mix that a second PCR of roughly 7 to 12 cycles was run. TCRdb reanalysed the 5' RACE reads using MiXCR and keeps one entry per CDR3 protein. Among approximately 800,000 distinct CDR3 sequences listed, roughly three fifths were seen once. Sequencing was done on a sample of blood. The receptors shown here come from a man in his forties in good health.

On this clonotype: At one of its ends the junction is not consistent with the germline gene, which may arise from a read error. This rearrangement joins TRBV5-1 to TRBJ2-5; tentative D call: TRBD1 (6 bases). The CDR3 spans 13 residues. The germline V gene encodes CDR1 SGHRS and CDR2 YFSETQ. The CDR3 DNA sequence: TGTGCCAGCTCAGGAGGACAGCAAGAGACCCAGTACTTC. Translated: CASSGGQQETQYF. Variable domain in full (rest from reference TRBV5-1 and TRBJ2-5): KAGVTQTPRYLIKTRGQQVTLSCSPISGHRSVSWYQQTPGQGLQFLFEYFSETQRNKGNFPGRFSGRQFSNSRSEMNVSTLELGDSALYLCASSGGQQETQYFGPGTRLLVL.

V gene TRBV9 combines with J gene TRBJ1-4, with 8 positions matching TRBD1. The CDR3 has 15 amino acids. J was trimmed by 8 bases and V by 3 bases; bases with no gene match: 9. Germline CDR1 reads SGDLS; CDR2 reads YYNGEE. CDR3 in DNA: TGTGCCAGCAGCGAGTTCCCAGGGGGCGACGAAAAACTGTTTTTT. It encodes CASSEFPGGDEKLFF. Full variable domain (rest looked up from reference TRBV9 and TRBJ1-4): DSGVTQTPKHLITATGQRVTLRCSPRSGDLSVYWYQQSLDQGLQFLIQYYNGEERAKGNILERFSAQQFPDLHSELNLSSLELGDSALYFCASSEFPGGDEKLFFGSGTQLSVL.

This clonotype came up a few times. V usage is TRBV5-5 and J usage is TRBJ2-7; no clear D. The DNA end is more similar to TRBJ2-5, so the J call may be wrong. CDR1 and CDR2 (germline): SGHKS, YYEKEE (reference sequence). The CDR3 extends over 17 amino acids. This CDR3 is CASSLSTVQPIKETQYF. The CDR3 bases are TGTGCCAGCAGCCTATCTACCGTCCAACCGATTAAAGAGACCCAGTACTTC.

The chain links TRBV20-1 to TRBJ2-5; a weak D match, TRBD1 (5 bases). The CDR3 is made up of 12 amino acids. The V end lost 6 bases, the J end lost 3 bases, and 11 bases lay between the germline ends. In germline, CDR1 is DFQATT, CDR2 SNEGSKA (reference sequence). As DNA, the CDR3 is TGCAGTGCGCAGACAGAGAAAGAGACCCAGTACTTC. Translation gives CSAQTEKETQYF.

In this sample, this clonotype turned up a few times. The rearrangement joins TRBV7-2 to TRBJ2-7; the match to TRBD1 covers 12 bases. Germline V CDR1 and CDR2: SGHTA, FQGNSA. Losses at the gene ends were 2 bases for V and 5 bases for J; bases not matched to a gene: 10. The CDR3 has 17 residues. The CDR3 DNA reads as TGTGCCAGCAGCTTAATCGGATCCGGGACAGGGGGCCACGAGCAGTACTTC. Translated: CASSLIGSGTGGHEQYF.

This chain links TRBV5-1 with TRBJ2-7; D not certain. Per the germline V gene, CDR1 is SGHRS and CDR2 is YFSETQ. The CDR3 length is 14 residues. V was cut by 2 bases and J by 7 bases, with 16 bases left in between. CDR3 protein: CASSFGSASREQYF. Written as DNA, the CDR3 is TGCGCCAGCAGCTTTGGTTCGGCTTCGAGGGAGCAGTACTTC.

The J gene is TRBJ2-4, the V gene TRBV28; D is undetermined. Trimming removed 3 bases from V and 5 bases from J, with 5 bases in between. This CDR3 has 12 residues. Germline V gene data show CDR1 as MDHEN and CDR2 as SYDVKM. CDR3 sequence reads: CASSFAQNIQYF. The CDR3 DNA sequence: TGTGCCAGCAGTTTTGCGCAAAACATTCAGTACTTC.

The chain has TRBV7-9 and TRBJ2-7; D may be TRBD2 (6 bases). From germline, CDR1 is SEHNR and CDR2 FQNEAQ (reference sequence). The CDR3 contains 15 residues. The germline V and J ends were trimmed by 4 bases and 7 bases, with 20 bases remaining between them. In nucleotides, the CDR3 is TGTGCCAGCAGCTCTGACGGGCTAGCGCCGAAGGAGCAGTACTTC. This encodes CASSSDGLAPKEQYF.

The rearrangement links TRBV2 to TRBJ2-7, with TRBD2 matching 8 bases. The germline gives CDR1 SNHLY, CDR2 FYNNEI. After removal of 5 bases from V and 0 bases from J, the junction contained 6 bases not matched to a gene. CDR3 size: 15 residues. This CDR3 reads CASSFAAGASYEQYF. The CDR3 nucleotides are TGTGCCAGCAGTTTCGCAGCGGGAGCCTCCTACGAGCAGTACTTC.

This chain links TRBV5-6 with TRBJ1-2; D is uncertain. CDR1 and CDR2 from the germline V gene are SGHDT and YYEEEE. Trimming removed 4 bases from V and 2 bases from J, with 15 bases in between. This CDR3 region has 15 residues. In DNA, the CDR3 is TGTGCCAGCAGCGATACCCGGACCTACAACTATGGCTACACCTTC. It yields the protein CASSDTRTYNYGYTF.

The CDR3 is CASSQDPLADSYEQYF. The CDR3 nucleotides are TGTGCCAGCAGCCAAGATCCCCTAGCTGATTCCTACGAGCAGTACTTC. The chain recombines TRBV3-1 with TRBJ2-7, with D possibly matching TRBD2 (5 bases). This CDR3 has 16 amino acids. Trimming left V 0 bases short and J 1 base short, with 13 bases between. Germline CDR1 and CDR2: LGHDT and YNNKEL (reference sequence).

The V call is TRBV4-3, the J call TRBJ2-4, with unresolved D. V lost 4 bases, J lost 2 bases, and 18 bases lay in between. In germline, CDR1 is LGHNA, CDR2 YSLEER. The CDR3 consists of 17 residues. CDR3 sequence (DNA): TGCGCCAGCAGCCCAAATCATGTGTTAGCATCCAAAAACATTCAGTACTTC. Encoded protein: CASSPNHVLASKNIQYF.

The chain couples TRBV5-1 to TRBJ2-7; tentative D call: TRBD2 (6 bases). The J call is uncertain, as TRBJ2-5 better fits the DNA end. CDR1 and CDR2 from the germline V gene are SGHRS and YFSETQ. This CDR3 has 14 amino acids. The CDR3: CASSLESGRQTQYF. The CDR3 coding sequence is TGCGCCAGCAGCTTGGAATCGGGGAGGCAGACCCAGTACTTC.

The chain is built from TRBV20-1 and TRBJ1-1, with TRBD1 matching over 11 bases. CDR3 length: 17 residues. CDR1 and CDR2 (germline): DFQATT, SNEGSKA (reference sequence). The ends lost 2 bases at V and 5 bases at J; junction bases unmatched: 13. This chain's CDR3 is CSARIETDRGPLTEAFF. The CDR3, as DNA: TGCAGTGCTAGAATTGAAACGGACAGGGGGCCGTTGACTGAAGCTTTCTTT.

The chain recombines TRBV5-1 with TRBJ2-3, with 9 bases matching TRBD2. J was trimmed by 5 bases and V by 6 bases; bases with no gene match: 7. CDR3 length: 14 amino acids. CDR1 and CDR2 from the germline V gene are SGHRS and YFSETQ. The CDR3 reads CASIGAGGQDTQYF. As DNA, the CDR3 is TGCGCCAGCATAGGAGCGGGAGGTCAAGATACGCAGTATTTT.

The sample holds a few counts of this clonotype. CDR3 loop: CSVTGAGYEQYF. The DNA for the CDR3 is TGCAGCGTCACAGGGGCTGGCTACGAGCAGTACTTC. The chain has TRBV29-1 and TRBJ2-7; TRBD1 matches at 7 bases. Trimming cost V 6 bases and J 3 bases; bases outside gene matches: 5. This CDR3 contains 12 residues. Germline V lookup: CDR1 SQVTM, CDR2 ANQGSEA.

The chain is built from TRBV20-1 and TRBJ1-2, with D possibly matching TRBD1 (6 bases). CDR3 size: 15 residues. CDR1 DFQATT and CDR2 SNEGSKA come from the germline V gene (reference sequence). V lost 3 bases, J lost 3 bases, and 17 bases lay in between. The CDR3 region is CSASHPWGADYGYTF. DNA for the CDR3: TGCAGTGCTAGCCACCCATGGGGGGCCGACTATGGCTACACCTTC.

This clonotype was counted a single time. The chain recombines TRBV27 with TRBJ2-1; 9 nucleotides line up with TRBD2. Germline CDR1 and CDR2: MNHEY and SMNVEV (reference sequence). CDR3 size: 16 residues. The V gene end was trimmed by 4 bases and the J gene end by 4 bases; junction bases not matched to a gene: 8. CDR3 nucleotides: TGTGCCAGCAGTTCCACCGGGACTAGCCCTTACAATGAGCAGTTCTTC. Its translation: CASSSTGTSPYNEQFF.

This chain uses TRBV2 with TRBJ2-1; D unresolved. Between the trimmed V and J ends, which lost 7 bases and 10 bases, there was a span of 14 bases. The germline CDR1 and CDR2 sequences are SNHLY and FYNNEI. The CDR3 spans 12 residues. The chain's CDR3 is CASNRDWREQFF. CDR3 nucleotide sequence: TGTGCCAGCAACCGTGATTGGCGGGAGCAGTTCTTC. Supplemented by reference TRBV2 and TRBJ2-1, the full variable domain reads EPEVTQTPSHQVTQMGQEVILRCVPISNHLYFYWYRQILGQKVEFLVSFYNNEISEKSEIFDDQFSVERPDGSNFTLKIRSTKLEDSAMYFCASNRDWREQFFGPGTRLTVL.

This clonotype showed up just a few times. The chain is built from TRBV2 and TRBJ2-3; D gene ambiguous. Germline V gene data show CDR1 as SNHLY and CDR2 as FYNNEI. The CDR3 runs to 13 residues. Trimming left V 3 bases short and J 2 bases short, with 6 bases between. CDR3 in DNA: TGTGCCAGCAGTGACTACCCCACAGATACGCAGTATTTT. This encodes CASSDYPTDTQYF.

In DNA, the CDR3 is TGTGCCAGCAGTGACGGGGACTACAATGAGCAGTACTTC. This gives the protein CASSDGDYNEQYF. V usage is TRBV6-4 and J usage is TRBJ2-5; 7 bases fit TRBD2. The CDR3 has 13 residues. Losses at the gene ends were 2 bases for V and 11 bases for J; bases not matched to a gene: 8. Germline lookup yields CDR1 MRHNA and CDR2 SNTAGT.

This rearrangement joins TRBV20-1 to TRBJ2-3; 9 bases line up with TRBD1. The CDR3 consists of 17 residues. Germline V gene data show CDR1 as DFQATT and CDR2 as SNEGSKA (reference sequence). With 0 bases clipped from V and 6 bases from J, the junction kept 13 bases outside the gene matches. The CDR3 sequence: CSARDRGTGSRSDTQYF. Written as DNA, the CDR3 is TGCAGTGCTAGAGATCGGGGGACAGGGAGTCGGTCGGATACGCAGTATTTT.

CDR3 in amino acids: CSAQGGRDTEAFF. The CDR3 bases are TGCAGTGCTCAAGGCGGGAGGGACACTGAAGCTTTCTTT. The chain recombines TRBV20-1 with TRBJ1-1, with D unclear. This CDR3 is built from 13 residues. V lost 5 bases and J lost 3, with 13 bases in between. Per the germline V gene, CDR1 is DFQATT and CDR2 is SNEGSKA (reference sequence).

This clonotype was counted between two and nine times. The J gene is TRBJ2-4, the V gene TRBV28; D unclear. The germline V gene encodes CDR1 MDHEN and CDR2 SYDVKM. V was clipped by 5 bases and J by 2 bases, with 13 bases between them. The CDR3 extends over 15 amino acids. The CDR3 reads CASSPPTASKNIQYF. The DNA for the CDR3 is TGTGCCAGCAGTCCCCCCACAGCGTCCAAAAACATTCAGTACTTC.